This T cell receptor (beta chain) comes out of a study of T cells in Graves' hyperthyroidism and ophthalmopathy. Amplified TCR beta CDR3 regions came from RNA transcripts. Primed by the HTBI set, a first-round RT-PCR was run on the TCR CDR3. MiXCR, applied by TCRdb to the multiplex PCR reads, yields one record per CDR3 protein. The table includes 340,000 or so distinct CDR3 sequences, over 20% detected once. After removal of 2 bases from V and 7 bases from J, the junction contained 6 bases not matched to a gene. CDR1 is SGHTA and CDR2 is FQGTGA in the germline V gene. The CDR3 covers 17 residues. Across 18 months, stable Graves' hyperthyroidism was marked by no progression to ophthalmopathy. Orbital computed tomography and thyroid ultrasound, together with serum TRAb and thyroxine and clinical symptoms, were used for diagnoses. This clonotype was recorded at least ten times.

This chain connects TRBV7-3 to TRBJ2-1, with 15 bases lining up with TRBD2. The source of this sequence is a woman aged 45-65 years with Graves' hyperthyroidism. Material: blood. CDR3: CASSLFTGTSGRNEQFF. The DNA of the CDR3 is TGTGCCAGCAGCTTATTTACCGGGACTAGCGGGAGGAATGAGCAGTTCTTC.